This TCR beta chain was documented in a study of cytomegalovirus exposure and HLA in healthy donors. Study-level points and caveats: Later examination showed HLA-associated TCR beta chains had greater clonal expansion than equally common others. Reportedly, diagnosis of cytomegalovirus status by the classifier showed high specificity and sensitivity. In vitro confirmation showed three CMV-associated chains to be CMV antigen specific.

On this clone: Its antigen is still unknown.

The PCR contained 60 Vbeta and 13 Jbeta primers. Sequencing was performed with immunoSEQ multiplex PCR; in TCRdb, only in-frame clones are kept and a portion is missing. The sample carries about 120,000 clones, less than 85% recorded once. V shed 3 bases and J shed 4 bases, with 17 bases lying between them. This CDR3 spans 15 amino acids. Germline V lookup: CDR1 SGDLS, CDR2 YYNGEE. This sequence joins TRBV9 and TRBJ2-7, with D tentatively TRBD2 (6 bases). The specimen was PBMCs. This receptor was taken from a man in his late teens or twenties in good health and CMV-seropositive. As DNA, the CDR3 is TGTGCCAGCAGCGCCTTTAGCGGAGGGGATTACGAGCAGTACTTC. Translating it yields CASSAFSGGDYEQYF.